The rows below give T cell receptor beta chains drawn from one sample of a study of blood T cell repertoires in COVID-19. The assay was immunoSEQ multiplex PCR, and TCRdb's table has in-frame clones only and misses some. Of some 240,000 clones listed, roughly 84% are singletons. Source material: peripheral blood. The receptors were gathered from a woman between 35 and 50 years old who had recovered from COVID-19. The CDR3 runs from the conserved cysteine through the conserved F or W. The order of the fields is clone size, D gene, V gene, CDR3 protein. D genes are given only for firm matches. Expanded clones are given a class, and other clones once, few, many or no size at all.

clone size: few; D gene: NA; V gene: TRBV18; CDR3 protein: CASSPQSGWAAEAFF
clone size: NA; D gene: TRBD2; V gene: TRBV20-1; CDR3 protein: CSASSGTSGETQYF
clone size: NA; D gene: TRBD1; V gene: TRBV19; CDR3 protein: CASSSTGDYGYTF
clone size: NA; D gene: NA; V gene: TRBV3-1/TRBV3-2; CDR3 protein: CASSQSGLEQYF
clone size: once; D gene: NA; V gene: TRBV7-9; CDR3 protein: CASSFAQMREQYF
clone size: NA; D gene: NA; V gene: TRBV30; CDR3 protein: CAWSVGAGNSPLHF
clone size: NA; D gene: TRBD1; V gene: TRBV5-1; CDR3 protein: CASSPHRGDTEAFF
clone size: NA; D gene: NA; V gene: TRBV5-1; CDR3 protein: CASSRPGTPDKSSYNEQFF
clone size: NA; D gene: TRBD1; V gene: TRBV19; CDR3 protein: CATLGDSLPSGYTF
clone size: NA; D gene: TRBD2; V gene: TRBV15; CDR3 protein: CATSRTGGSDTQYF
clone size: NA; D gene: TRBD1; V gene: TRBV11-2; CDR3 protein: CASSLGPGQGFEKLFF
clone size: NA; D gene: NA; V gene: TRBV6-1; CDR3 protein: CASSEVSGHLSNQPQHF
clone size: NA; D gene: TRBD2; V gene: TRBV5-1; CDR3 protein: CASSTGTSRETQYF
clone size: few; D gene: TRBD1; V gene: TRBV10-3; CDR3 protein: CAIGDWDRGGGYTF
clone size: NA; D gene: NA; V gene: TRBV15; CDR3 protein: CATSHSRREETQYF
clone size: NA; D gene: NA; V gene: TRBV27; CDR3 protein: CASRSRESFSNQPQHF
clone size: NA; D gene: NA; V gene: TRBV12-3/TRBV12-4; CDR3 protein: CASNLKGVYEQYF
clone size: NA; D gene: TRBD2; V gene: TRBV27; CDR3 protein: CASSSPASGRSYEQYF
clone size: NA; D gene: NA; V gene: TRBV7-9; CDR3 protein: CASSLGSSTYGYTF
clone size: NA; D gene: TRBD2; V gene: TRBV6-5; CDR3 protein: CASSSGLARNIQYF
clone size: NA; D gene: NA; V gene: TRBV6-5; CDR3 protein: CASSRPGTTNSPLHF
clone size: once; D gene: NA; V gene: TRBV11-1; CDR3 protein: CASSPRERTDTQYF
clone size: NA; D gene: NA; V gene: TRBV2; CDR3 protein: CASSATTRNTEAFF
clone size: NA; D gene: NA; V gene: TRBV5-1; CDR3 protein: CASSSERIDNTDTQYF
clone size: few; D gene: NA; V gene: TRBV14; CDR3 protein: CASSQASGGSYEQYF
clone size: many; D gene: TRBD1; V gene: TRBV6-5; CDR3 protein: CASSYSGTGETQYF
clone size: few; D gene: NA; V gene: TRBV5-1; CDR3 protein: CASSFNNEQFF
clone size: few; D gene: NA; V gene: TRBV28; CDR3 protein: CASQDSLNQPQHF
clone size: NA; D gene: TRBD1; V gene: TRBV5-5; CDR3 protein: CASSASPGQVEAFF
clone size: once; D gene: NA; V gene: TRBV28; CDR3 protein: CASSKGDFRTGELFF
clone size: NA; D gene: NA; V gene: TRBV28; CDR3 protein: CASSFNRVATIYEQYF
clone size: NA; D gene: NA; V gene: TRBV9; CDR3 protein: CASSVDGRSGNTIYF
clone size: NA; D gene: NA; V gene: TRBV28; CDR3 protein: CASSLPLTGADTQYF
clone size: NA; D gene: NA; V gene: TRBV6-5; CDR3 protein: CASRTRQGIETQYF
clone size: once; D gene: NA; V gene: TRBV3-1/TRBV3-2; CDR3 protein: CASSRQLNQPQHF
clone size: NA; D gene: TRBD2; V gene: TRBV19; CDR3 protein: CASSIGLQRGLAGLNENIQYF
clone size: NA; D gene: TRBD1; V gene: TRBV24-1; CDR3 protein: CATSDLGQGGYNEQFF
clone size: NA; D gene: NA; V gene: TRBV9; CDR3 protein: CASSPRWGGPPEQFF
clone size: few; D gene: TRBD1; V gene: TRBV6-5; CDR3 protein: CASSYVRTGGNYGYTF
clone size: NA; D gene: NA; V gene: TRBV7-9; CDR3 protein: CASSRDGGSEAFF
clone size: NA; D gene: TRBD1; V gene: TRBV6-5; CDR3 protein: CASSNPGTGGNEQYF
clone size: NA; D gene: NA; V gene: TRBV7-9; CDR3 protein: CASSSHREQNTEAFF
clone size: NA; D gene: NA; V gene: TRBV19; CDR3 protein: CASSRTGSTDTQYF